This note documents a single T cell receptor beta chain sequence. Germline CDR1 is WNHNN and CDR2 is SYGVQD (reference sequence). The CDR3 contains 15 residues. The V gene end was trimmed by 10 bases and the J gene end by 3 bases; junction bases not matched to a gene: 12. The sample comes from a study of OX40 agonist ivuxolimab in advanced cancers. TCRdb keeps only in-frame clones here, not all; method: immunoSEQ multiplex PCR. Altogether 55,000 to 70,000 clones are present, 65% to 90% being singletons, with the ten largest covering over 1.1%. The receptor was derived from an adult with an advanced solid tumor such as melanoma, head and neck, liver or kidney cancer. Sample: CD4+ or CD8+ T cells sorted from blood, taken in a trial of the OX40 agonist ivuxolimab. This chain links TRBV10-1 with TRBJ2-1; 7 positions match TRBD1. The chain's CDR3 is CAKLQGTELYNEQFF. The CDR3 DNA sequence: TGCGCCAAACTACAGGGGACCGAACTCTACAATGAGCAGTTCTTC.